Listed here are 14 T cell receptor beta chains from one sample, sequenced in a study of graft-versus-host responses after intestinal transplantation (dated by TCRdb to the early 2020s). Library preparation employed the immunoSEQ multiplex PCR assay. The immuneACCESS repertoire file appears here via TCRdb, limited to in-frame rearrangements. These files lack a portion of the clones; in checked studies, under half of the deficit traces to unresolved V genes, and the cause of the others is not known. In this sample the table shows more than 90,000 clones, approximately 93% of which occur a single time. The ten most abundant clones make up approximately 1% of the sample. These receptors' targets are unknown. The time point label on this specimen signifies: cells obtained before transplantation from donor or recipient. This specimen consisted of unstimulated CD8+ T cells sorted from spleen or lymph node cells, obtained before transplant. The source is a human donor who was the organ donor for an intestinal transplant.

The chain is built from TRBV28 and TRBJ1-5, with 8 bases identical to TRBD1. CDR3 length: 15 residues. V lost 6 bases to trimming and J lost 0 bases; unmatched junction nucleotides: 4. In germline, CDR1 is MDHEN, CDR2 SYDVKM. The CDR3 loop is CASSPGGVSNQPQHF. The DNA of the CDR3 is TGTGCCAGCAGCCCAGGGGGCGTTAGCAATCAGCCCCAGCATTTT.

This clone was observed a few times. The rearrangement links TRBV2 to TRBJ2-7; D is uncertain. The length of the CDR3 is 11 residues. Trimming left V 6 bases short and J 3 bases short, with 6 bases between. CDR1 is SNHLY, CDR2 FYNNEI, per germline. As DNA, the CDR3 is TGTGCCAGCAGCACCATCTACGAGCAGTACTTC. Translation gives CASSTIYEQYF. The full variable domain, completed using reference TRBV2 and TRBJ2-7, is EPEVTQTPSHQVTQMGQEVILRCVPISNHLYFYWYRQILGQKVEFLVSFYNNEISEKSEIFDDQFSVERPDGSNFTLKIRSTKLEDSAMYFCASSTIYEQYFGPGTRLTVT.

The J gene is TRBJ2-7, the V gene TRBV5-4; no definite D call. Germline values: CDR1 SGHNT, CDR2 YYREEE (reference sequence). The CDR3 runs 12 residues. Trimming left V 0 bases short and J 5 bases short, with 6 bases between. The CDR3, as DNA: TGTGCCAGCAGCTTGGGTGTCAACGAGCAGTACTTC. Protein product: CASSLGVNEQYF. The variable domain in full, completed from reference TRBV5-4 and TRBJ2-7, reads ETGVTQSPTHLIKTRGQQVTLRCSSQSGHNTVSWYQQALGQGPQFIFQYYREEENGRGNFPPRFSGLQFPNYSSELNVNALELDDSALYLCASSLGVNEQYFGPGTRLTVT.

The gene calls are TRBV9 and TRBJ2-1; D ambiguous. From germline, CDR1 is SGDLS and CDR2 YYNGEE. Trimming left V 4 bases short and J 6 bases short, with 17 bases between. This CDR3 spans 15 amino acids. In DNA, the CDR3 is TGTGCCAGCAGCCCGACTGCTCACCCGGGCAATGAGCAGTTCTTC. The encoded protein is CASSPTAHPGNEQFF.

The chain uses TRBV7-9 and TRBJ2-1; D is tentatively TRBD1 or TRBD2 (5 bases each). V was cut by 5 bases and J by 15 bases, with 17 bases left in between. Per germline, CDR1 SEHNR and CDR2 FQNEAQ (reference sequence). This CDR3 contains 12 residues. Here the CDR3 DNA reads TGTGCCAGCAGCCCCATGGCCGTTGGGGGGTTCTTC. The encoded protein is CASSPMAVGGFF.

The gene calls are TRBV6-4 and TRBJ2-7; D gene ambiguous. Germline-derived CDR1 and CDR2 are MRHNA and SNTAGT. The CDR3 totals 18 residues. Trimming removed 0 bases at V and 5 bases at J, with 23 bases between. CDR3 residues: CASSDSCSGLAVSNEQYF. The CDR3 region has the DNA TGTGCCAGCAGTGACTCATGCTCTGGGCTGGCGGTGAGCAACGAGCAGTACTTC.

The V gene is TRBV11-3, the J gene TRBJ2-7; 9 bases align to TRBD1. The CDR3 covers 18 residues. Trimming removed 4 bases from V and 3 bases from J; junction bases left unmatched: 16. Germline V gene lookup returns CDR1 SGHNT and CDR2 YENEEA. The CDR3 DNA sequence: TGTGCCAGCAGCTACCCCCCTCTAGGACAGGGGCAGGGCTACGAGCAGTACTTC. Amino acid sequence: CASSYPPLGQGQGYEQYF.

The chain recombines TRBV19 with TRBJ1-5; TRBD1 matches at 9 bases. Trimming took 7 bases from V and 0 from J; bases not matched to a gene: 7. The CDR3 runs 16 residues. The germline gives CDR1 LNHDA, CDR2 SQIVND (reference sequence). CDR3 coding DNA: TGTGCCAGTAAGACAGGGGGGACTTATAGCAATCAGCCCCAGCATTTT. This encodes CASKTGGTYSNQPQHF. The full variable domain, completed using reference TRBV19 and TRBJ1-5, is DGGITQSPKYLFRKEGQNVTLSCEQNLNHDAMYWYRQDPGQGLRLIYYSQIVNDFQKGDIAEGYSVSREKKESFPLTVTSAQKNPTAFYLCASKTGGTYSNQPQHFGDGTRLSIL.

The sample holds one count of this clone. The chain couples TRBV7-2 to TRBJ2-7; 8 nucleotides align to TRBD1. Germline values: CDR1 SGHTA, CDR2 FQGNSA. The CDR3 spans 14 residues. J was trimmed by 3 bases and V by 1 base; bases with no gene match: 2. The CDR3 DNA follows: TGTGCCAGCAGCTTAGGCAGGGGGCGCTACGAGCAGTACTTC. It encodes CASSLGRGRYEQYF.

The CDR3 DNA follows: TGTGCCAGCAGTTTAGCAGGCGGGGATGGCTACACCTTC. Translated, it gives CASSLAGGDGYTF. The rearrangement uses TRBV27 and TRBJ1-2; D gene ambiguous. Trimming pared 2 bases from V and 6 bases from J, leaving 10 bases between. Germline V lookup: CDR1 MNHEY, CDR2 SMNVEV (reference sequence). The CDR3 is made up of 13 amino acids.

This chain joins TRBV13 and TRBJ2-5; the D gene could be TRBD1 or TRBD2 (5 bases each). V lost 3 bases to trimming and J lost 5 bases, with 16 bases between them. The CDR3 length is 15 residues. Germline CDR1 reads PRHDT; CDR2 reads FYEKMQ (reference sequence). CDR3 residues: CASSLGDRGGETQYF. CDR3 coding DNA: TGTGCCAGCAGCTTGGGGGACCGGGGCGGCGAGACCCAGTACTTC. Full variable domain (outside the CDR3, taken from reference TRBV13 and TRBJ2-5): AAGVIQSPRHLIKEKRETATLKCYPIPRHDTVYWYQQGPGQDPQFLISFYEKMQSDKGSIPDRFSAQQFSDYHSELNMSSLELGDSALYFCASSLGDRGGETQYFGPGTRLLVL.

The chain carries TRBV19 and TRBJ2-7; TRBD2 agrees at 13 bases. The CDR3 runs to 14 residues. After removal of 3 bases from V and 6 bases from J, the junction contained 2 bases not matched to a gene. Per the germline V gene, CDR1 is LNHDA and CDR2 is SQIVND (reference sequence). In nucleotides, the CDR3 is TGTGCCAGTAGTATGACTAGCGGGAGGAGCGAGCAGTACTTC. Residues: CASSMTSGRSEQYF.

The V gene is TRBV5-1, the J gene TRBJ1-2; 7 bases match TRBD1. J lost 0 bases, V lost 5 bases, and 10 bases had no gene match. Germline V gene data show CDR1 as SGHRS and CDR2 as YFSETQ. The CDR3 has 16 amino acids. The chain's CDR3 is CASRPPGTASNYGYTF. The CDR3 DNA reads TGCGCCAGCAGGCCTCCCGGGACAGCTTCTAACTATGGCTACACCTTC.

This clone appeared once. The chain carries TRBV13 and TRBJ2-4; D is uncertain. The germline V gene has CDR1 PRHDT and CDR2 FYEKMQ (reference sequence). Trimming took 5 bases from V and 5 from J, leaving 16 bases between them. The length of the CDR3 is 15 residues. CDR3 DNA: TGTGCCAGCAGCCAGACGGCGCCCCCCGAAAACATTCAGTACTTC. Translated, it gives CASSQTAPPENIQYF. The variable domain in full, completed from reference TRBV13 and TRBJ2-4, reads AAGVIQSPRHLIKEKRETATLKCYPIPRHDTVYWYQQGPGQDPQFLISFYEKMQSDKGSIPDRFSAQQFSDYHSELNMSSLELGDSALYFCASSQTAPPENIQYFGAGTRLSVL.